The rows below give T cell receptor beta chains drawn from one sample of a study of blood T cell repertoires in COVID-19. TCRdb's copy holds only in-frame clones and misses some; the assay was immunoSEQ multiplex PCR. Seen here are under 500,000 clones, nearly 90% observed once, and the top ten hold approximately 2%. The sequencing sample was made of PBMCs or T cells enriched from blood (not recorded which). The source of these receptors is a woman between 18 and 29 years old with acute COVID-19. Each CDR3 is given with its conserved first and last residue. D genes are given only for firm matches. Size is omitted from some rows. Given values are once, few, many or a class for expanded clones.

abundance | d_gene | j_gene | v_gene | CDR3nt | CDR3aa
NA | NA | TRBJ1-2 | TRBV30 | TGTGCCTGGAGGGACAGATGGGGCTACACCTTC | CAWRDRWGYTF
once | TRBD2 | TRBJ2-5 | TRBV25-1 | TGTGCCAGCAGTGAGGCGGGGGGGGTTCAAGAGACCCAGTACTTC | CASSEAGGVQETQYF
NA | TRBD1 | TRBJ2-7 | TRBV11-2 | TGTGCCAGCAGAGCGGACAGGGCCTACGAGCAGTACTTC | CASRADRAYEQYF
few | NA | TRBJ2-2 | TRBV5-6 | TGTGCCAGCAGCTGGGGGCCTCTGGGAGTCGGGGAGCTGTTTTTT | CASSWGPLGVGELFF
NA | TRBD1 | TRBJ1-1 | TRBV4-1 | TGCGCCAGCAGCCACCGCAACCCACAGGGGCGGAACACTGAAGCTTTCTTT | CASSHRNPQGRNTEAFF
NA | NA | TRBJ2-2 | TRBV11-2 | TGTGCCAGCAGCTTAGTGTTGAGGGTGGGGGAGCTGTTTTTT | CASSLVLRVGELFF
NA | NA | TRBJ1-4 | TRBV5-5 | TGTGCCAGCAGCTTGCGGGGGGCGATTAATGAAAAACTGTTTTTT | CASSLRGAINEKLFF
NA | NA | TRBJ1-2 | TRBV14 | TGTGCCAGCAGCCAAGTATCCAGATATGGCTACACCTTC | CASSQVSRYGYTF
once | NA | TRBJ1-2 | TRBV15 | TGTGCCACCAGCAGCCAATGGGGAGGCCCTAACTATGGCTACACCTTC | CATSSQWGGPNYGYTF
NA | TRBD2 | TRBJ2-3 | TRBV3-1/TRBV3-2 | TGTGCCAGCAGTCCCTGGGCGGGGGATTCAGATACGCAGTATTTT | CASSPWAGDSDTQYF
NA | NA | TRBJ2-7 | TRBV6-5 | TGTGCCAGCAGTTACTCGGGAGGAAGCTCCTACGAGCAGTACTTC | CASSYSGGSSYEQYF
NA | NA | TRBJ1-1 | TRBV7-3 | TGTGCCAGCAGCTTTGTCAGAAAGAACACTGAAGCTTTCTTT | CASSFVRKNTEAFF
NA | TRBD2 | TRBJ2-7 | TRBV18 | TGTGCCAGCTCACCCATGACTAGCGGGAGCAACGAGCAGTACTTC | CASSPMTSGSNEQYF
NA | TRBD1 | TRBJ2-1 | TRBV6-5 | TGTGCCAGCAGTTACCAGGACAGGTACAATGAGCAGTTCTTC | CASSYQDRYNEQFF
NA | TRBD1 | TRBJ1-2 | TRBV19 | TGTGCCAGTAGTGTCGACAGGGACCCTGGCTACACCTTC | CASSVDRDPGYTF
few | NA | TRBJ1-4 | TRBV3-1/TRBV3-2 | TGTGCCAGCAGCCCCCTTCAGGGAAAACTGTTTTTT | CASSPLQGKLFF
NA | TRBD1 | TRBJ2-7 | TRBV7-8 | TGTGCCAGCAGCTTAACAGGGGACTACGAGCAGTACTTC | CASSLTGDYEQYF
NA | TRBD1 | TRBJ1-2 | TRBV6-1 | TGTGCCAGCAGTGAGGCAGGGGGTGACTATGGCTACACCTTC | CASSEAGGDYGYTF
NA | TRBD1 | TRBJ1-2 | TRBV11-2 | TGTGCCAGCAGCTCGATAGCCCGGGACAGGAGCCTAACTAACTATGGCTACACCTTC | CASSSIARDRSLTNYGYTF
NA | NA | TRBJ2-1 | TRBV3-1/TRBV3-2 | TGTGCCAGCAGCCAAGACAGTGTTGGCTACAATGAGCAGTTCTTC | CASSQDSVGYNEQFF
NA | TRBD1 | TRBJ1-3 | TRBV10-3 | TGTGCCATCAGTGCGGGACAGCTTCACTCTGGAAACACCATATATTTT | CAISAGQLHSGNTIYF
NA | TRBD1 | TRBJ1-1 | TRBV3-1/TRBV3-2 | TGTGCCAGCAGCCCTCGACAGGGATTGACTGAAGCTTTCTTT | CASSPRQGLTEAFF
NA | NA | TRBJ1-4 | TRBV9 | TGTGCCAGCAGCGGGACAGCTGTTGAGAAACTGTTTTTT | CASSGTAVEKLFF
NA | TRBD2 | TRBJ2-3 | TRBV18 | TGTGCCAGCTCACCCGGACTAGCGATGAGCACAGATACGCAGTATTTT | CASSPGLAMSTDTQYF
NA | NA | TRBJ1-2 | TRBV2 | TGTGCCAGCAGGGCCCTACAACGGGATGGTGGCTACACCTTC | CASRALQRDGGYTF
once | TRBD1 | TRBJ1-5 | TRBV5-1 | TGCGCCAGCAGACAAGGGACAGCGGAAAATCAGCCCCAGCATTTT | CASRQGTAENQPQHF
NA | TRBD2 | TRBJ2-1 | TRBV29-1 | TGCAGCGTTGAAGGACTAGCGGGACTGAGCTCCTACAATGAGCAGTTCTTC | CSVEGLAGLSSYNEQFF
NA | NA | TRBJ2-7 | TRBV7-2 | TGTGCCAGCAGCTTAGGGTCCGGGATCACCTACGAGCAGTACTTC | CASSLGSGITYEQYF
NA | TRBD1 | TRBJ1-2 | TRBV3-1/TRBV3-2 | TGTGCCAGCAGCCAAGAAGGAGGCAGGGGGCATGGCTACACCTTC | CASSQEGGRGHGYTF
NA | NA | TRBJ2-3 | TRBV28 | TGTGCCAGCAGCCCTGACAGGGAGGGCACAGATACGCAGTATTTT | CASSPDREGTDTQYF
once | TRBD1 | TRBJ2-3 | TRBV5-1 | TGCGCCAGCACCCCCGTGGCGTTTACCGACAGGGTAGTCCTCACAGATACGCAGTATTTT | CASTPVAFTDRVVLTDTQYF
NA | NA | TRBJ2-3 | TRBV4-1 | TGCGCCAGCAGCCGAGGTTTAAGGGGGACAAACACAGATACGCAGTATTTT | CASSRGLRGTNTDTQYF
NA | NA | TRBJ2-5 | TRBV11-2 | TGTGCCAGCAGCTTAGATGCTGCAGGGGCAGGTGAGACCCAGTACTTC | CASSLDAAGAGETQYF
few | TRBD1 | TRBJ1-5 | TRBV28 | TGTGCCAGCAGCTCGGGACAGGGATTGAATCAGCCCCAGCATTTT | CASSSGQGLNQPQHF
NA | TRBD1 | TRBJ1-2 | TRBV5-8 | TGTGCCAGCAGCTTGAGAGGGGGCGCCCCCTATGGCTACACCTTC | CASSLRGGAPYGYTF
once | TRBD2 | TRBJ2-5 | TRBV6-2/TRBV6-3 | TGTGCCAGCAGTTACTCGAGGGGCGGGGGACAAGAGACCCAGTACTTC | CASSYSRGGGQETQYF
NA | TRBD1 | TRBJ1-1 | TRBV5-6 | TGTGCCAGCAGCTTTAGGGGCAGGGGGCACACTGAAGCTTTCTTT | CASSFRGRGHTEAFF
once | NA | TRBJ2-5 | TRBV12-5 | TGTGCTAGTGGTTTCGGGGGACCCCAGTACTTC | CASGFGGPQYF
NA | NA | TRBJ1-6 | TRBV11-2 | TGTGCCAGCAGCTTAGATCCAGGGGACCATTCACCCCTCCACTTT | CASSLDPGDHSPLHF
NA | NA | TRBJ2-2 | TRBV19 | TGTGCCAGTAGTATATACAAGAACACCGGGGAGCTGTTTTTT | CASSIYKNTGELFF
NA | NA | TRBJ1-2 | TRBV5-6 | TGTGCCAGCGTGGGCCCGGACATCTATGGCTACACCTTC | CASVGPDIYGYTF
NA | TRBD1 | TRBJ2-2 | TRBV28 | TGTGCCAGCAGGACCGTAGGACAGGGGTTGACCGGGGAGCTGTTTTTT | CASRTVGQGLTGELFF
NA | NA | TRBJ2-7 | TRBV11-2 | TGTGCCAGCAGCTTAGATGGTGTAGCTGTTCCCGACGAGCAGTACTTC | CASSLDGVAVPDEQYF
NA | NA | TRBJ1-3 | TRBV9 | TGTGCCAGCAGCGTAGATTTCGGGTATGGAAACACCATATATTTT | CASSVDFGYGNTIYF
NA | TRBD1 | TRBJ1-2 | TRBV18 | TGTGCCAGCTCAGACAGGGGGCGTATTTATGGCTACACCTTC | CASSDRGRIYGYTF
NA | TRBD2 | TRBJ2-7 | TRBV27 | TGTGCCAGCAGTTTATCACTAGCGGGAGTAGGGGAGCAGTACTTC | CASSLSLAGVGEQYF
NA | NA | TRBJ1-6 | TRBV7-2 | TGTGCCAGCAGCTTCGACAGGCGGACCTATAATTCACCCCTCCACTTT | CASSFDRRTYNSPLHF
NA | NA | TRBJ1-1 | TRBV14 | TGTGCCAGCAGCCTATTGGACGGGGGGCTGGGGGCTTTCTTT | CASSLLDGGLGAFF
NA | TRBD1 | TRBJ1-2 | TRBV24-1 | TGTGCCACCAGTGACAGGGGGTATGGCTACACCTTC | CATSDRGYGYTF
NA | TRBD2 | TRBJ2-5 | TRBV6-2/TRBV6-3 | TGTGCCAGCAGTTACACGACTAGCGGGGGGTACCAAGAGACCCAGTACTTC | CASSYTTSGGYQETQYF
NA | NA | TRBJ2-6 | TRBV6-5 | TGTGCCAGCAGTTACGGGGCCTCTGGGGCCAACGTCCTGACTTTC | CASSYGASGANVLTF